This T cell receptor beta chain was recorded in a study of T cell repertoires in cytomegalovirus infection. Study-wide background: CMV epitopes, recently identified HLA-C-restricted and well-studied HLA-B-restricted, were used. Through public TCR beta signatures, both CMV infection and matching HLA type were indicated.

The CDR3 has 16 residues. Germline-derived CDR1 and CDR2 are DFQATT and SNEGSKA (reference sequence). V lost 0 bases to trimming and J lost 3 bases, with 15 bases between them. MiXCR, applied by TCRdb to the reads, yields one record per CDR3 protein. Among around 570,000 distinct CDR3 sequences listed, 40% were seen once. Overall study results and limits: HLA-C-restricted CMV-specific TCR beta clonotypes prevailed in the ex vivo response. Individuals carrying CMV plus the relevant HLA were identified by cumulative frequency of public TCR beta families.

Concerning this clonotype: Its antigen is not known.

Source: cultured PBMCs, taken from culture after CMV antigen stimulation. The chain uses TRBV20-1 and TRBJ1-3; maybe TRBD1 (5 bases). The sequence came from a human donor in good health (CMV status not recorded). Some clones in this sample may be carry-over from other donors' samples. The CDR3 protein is CSARDHRSGVGNTIYF. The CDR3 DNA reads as TGCAGTGCTAGAGATCATAGGTCGGGGGTTGGAAACACCATATATTTT.